The T cell receptor beta chain described here comes from a study of blood T cell repertoires in COVID-19. About the research overall: The United States, Italy and Spain supplied acute and convalescent COVID-19 samples. PBMCs, B-cell-depleted T cells, or T cells provided the cDNA or gDNA that made up the material.

V was trimmed by 3 bases and J by 0 bases, leaving 9 bases between them. This CDR3 contains 14 residues. Germline V gene lookup returns CDR1 SGHTA and CDR2 FQGNSA. Methods used by the authors: Estimation of nucleated cell counts was performed using reference gene primer amplification. This table comes from immunoSEQ multiplex PCR, and its TCRdb copy is limited to in-frame clones, with some not included. The V and J calls and clone size were taken over from that table, and D and trimming were inferred from the DNA. The data show around 620,000 clones, just under 90% seen once. Sequencing input: peripheral blood. This chain connects TRBV7-2 to TRBJ2-7; no clear D gene. This receptor was taken from a young woman with acute or convalescent COVID-19. The CDR3 loop reads CASSFARVSYEQYF. For the CDR3, the DNA is TGTGCCAGCAGCTTTGCCCGAGTCTCCTACGAGCAGTACTTC.